These T cell receptor beta chains were read from a single sample in a study of blood T cell repertoires in COVID-19. Only in-frame clones appear in the TCRdb table, and some are missing; sequencing was by immunoSEQ multiplex PCR. Among hundreds of thousands of clones, over 70% were seen once, and the ten largest hold 4.5% to 7%. Sequences were obtained from peripheral blood. The receptors here all came from an elderly man with acute or convalescent COVID-19. Each CDR3 is given with its conserved first and last residue. Each record gives: clone size, V gene, J gene, D gene, CDR3 DNA, CDR3 protein. D genes are given only for firm matches. A clone size is listed for some rows: how often the clone was seen (once, few, many), or a class if it is expanded.

size: .
V: TRBV19
J: TRBJ1-1
D: .
DNA: TGTGCCAGTAGTAAGGGGCCTGAAGCTTTCTTT
CDR3: CASSKGPEAFF

size: .
V: TRBV5-1
J: TRBJ1-6
D: TRBD1
DNA: TGCGCCAGCAGCTTGACCCCGGGACAGGCGAAGTCACCCCTCCACTTT
CDR3: CASSLTPGQAKSPLHF

size: .
V: TRBV3-1/TRBV3-2
J: TRBJ2-3
D: TRBD2
DNA: TGTGCCAGCAGCTACGGGACTAGCGGGAGATTGGATACGCAGTATTTT
CDR3: CASSYGTSGRLDTQYF

size: few
V: TRBV4-2
J: TRBJ2-7
D: TRBD2
DNA: TGTGCCAGCAGCACCCTAGCGGGAGGCGAGCAGTACTTC
CDR3: CASSTLAGGEQYF

size: .
V: TRBV6-5
J: TRBJ2-1
D: TRBD2
DNA: TGTGCCAGCATCCTTAGCGGGAGCGGTGAGCAGTTCTTC
CDR3: CASILSGSGEQFF

size: .
V: TRBV29-1
J: TRBJ2-7
D: .
DNA: TGCAGCGTTTGGCAGGGAATTAACGAGCAGTACTTC
CDR3: CSVWQGINEQYF

size: .
V: TRBV6-5
J: TRBJ2-6
D: .
DNA: TGTGCCAGCAGTTACCTTTTCGAGTCTGGGGCCAACGTCCTGACTTTC
CDR3: CASSYLFESGANVLTF

size: .
V: TRBV7-2
J: TRBJ2-1
D: .
DNA: TGTGCCAGCAGCTTAGCGAGCTGGTACAATGAGCAGTTCTTC
CDR3: CASSLASWYNEQFF

size: .
V: TRBV29-1
J: TRBJ2-3
D: .
DNA: TGCAGCGTCTTTACCACCGATACTGGGCGCACAGATACGCAGTATTTT
CDR3: CSVFTTDTGRTDTQYF

size: .
V: TRBV5-1
J: TRBJ2-5
D: TRBD2
DNA: TGCGCCAGCAGCTTACTAGCGGGGGGGGAGACCCAGTACTTC
CDR3: CASSLLAGGETQYF

size: .
V: TRBV5-1
J: TRBJ2-3
D: .
DNA: TGCGCCAGCAGAGGAGGCCCGGCTAGACGTACAGATACGCAGTATTTT
CDR3: CASRGGPARRTDTQYF

size: .
V: TRBV3-1/TRBV3-2
J: TRBJ2-1
D: TRBD1
DNA: TGTGCCAGCAGCCAAGATTGGGGACAGGGGATAAATGAGCAGTTCTTC
CDR3: CASSQDWGQGINEQFF

size: .
V: TRBV2
J: TRBJ2-3
D: .
DNA: TGTGCCAGCAGTGTCAACACAGATACGCAGTATTTT
CDR3: CASSVNTDTQYF

size: .
V: TRBV28
J: TRBJ2-4
D: .
DNA: TGTGCCAGCAGTTTGGAGGGAGAGAACATTCAGTACTTC
CDR3: CASSLEGENIQYF

size: .
V: TRBV24-1
J: TRBJ2-5
D: TRBD2
DNA: TGTGCCACCAGTGCAAGCGGGGGGTATCAAGAGACCCAGTACTTC
CDR3: CATSASGGYQETQYF

size: .
V: TRBV6-6
J: TRBJ2-1
D: TRBD2
DNA: TGTGCCAGCAGCCCTAGCGGGGAAAATGAGCAGTTCTTC
CDR3: CASSPSGENEQFF

size: .
V: TRBV5-1
J: TRBJ2-1
D: TRBD2
DNA: TGCGCCAGCAGCGGATACTCCGGGACTAGCGAGACACTACCCTACAATGAGCAGTTCTTC
CDR3: CASSGYSGTSETLPYNEQFF

size: .
V: TRBV6-5
J: TRBJ1-5
D: TRBD1
DNA: TGTGCCAGCGGCCCCTGGGACAGGAGCAATCAGCCCCAGCATTTT
CDR3: CASGPWDRSNQPQHF

size: .
V: TRBV19
J: TRBJ2-5
D: TRBD1
DNA: TGTGCCAGTAGCCCCAGGGGGCAGGGAGAGACCCAGTACTTC
CDR3: CASSPRGQGETQYF

size: once
V: TRBV11-3
J: TRBJ2-3
D: TRBD2
DNA: TGTGCCAGCAGCCCAAGCGGGAGTGGGGGAGATACGCAGTATTTT
CDR3: CASSPSGSGGDTQYF

size: .
V: TRBV2
J: TRBJ1-5
D: .
DNA: TGTGCCAGCAATTCGGACTCTAGGTCCGGTCAGCCCCAGCATTTT
CDR3: CASNSDSRSGQPQHF

size: .
V: TRBV10-3
J: TRBJ2-1
D: .
DNA: TGTGCCATCAGTGGGGGGGAAAATGAGCAGTTCTTC
CDR3: CAISGGENEQFF

size: .
V: TRBV7-2
J: TRBJ1-1
D: .
DNA: TGTGCCAGCAGTTTACAGGGCCCTAACACTGAAGCTTTCTTT
CDR3: CASSLQGPNTEAFF

size: .
V: TRBV3-1/TRBV3-2
J: TRBJ1-3
D: TRBD1
DNA: TGTGCCAGCAGCAGGGGACAGGCCTCTGGAAACACCATATATTTT
CDR3: CASSRGQASGNTIYF

size: .
V: TRBV4-1
J: TRBJ1-6
D: .
DNA: TGCGCCAGCAGCCAGGCGACAGAGGAACCCCTCCACTTT
CDR3: CASSQATEEPLHF

size: .
V: TRBV7-9
J: TRBJ1-5
D: .
DNA: TGTGCCAGCAGCTTAGGGCAGAATCAGCCCCAGCATTTT
CDR3: CASSLGQNQPQHF

size: .
V: TRBV28
J: TRBJ2-3
D: TRBD2
DNA: TGTGCCAGCAGTTCCCGACTAGCGGGGGGCCCAGATACGCAGTATTTT
CDR3: CASSSRLAGGPDTQYF

size: .
V: TRBV7-2
J: TRBJ2-3
D: TRBD1
DNA: TGTGCCAGCAGCGAAGACAGGGGAAGAGATACGCAGTATTTT
CDR3: CASSEDRGRDTQYF

size: .
V: TRBV18
J: TRBJ1-2
D: .
DNA: TGTGCCAGCTCACCAGAGGCAAGGCGCTATGGCTACACCTTC
CDR3: CASSPEARRYGYTF

size: .
V: TRBV6-5
J: TRBJ1-4
D: .
DNA: TGTGCCAGCAGCTCGGACCCGGGGGTCTCCGAAAAACTGTTTTTT
CDR3: CASSSDPGVSEKLFF

size: once
V: TRBV11-2
J: TRBJ2-3
D: TRBD1
DNA: TGTGCCAGCAGCTTAGGCCCTCCGGGACAGGGCGGCGATACGCAGTATTTT
CDR3: CASSLGPPGQGGDTQYF

size: few
V: TRBV10-1
J: TRBJ2-1
D: .
DNA: TGCGCCAGCAGCCCGACTTTCTCCTACAATGAGCAGTTCTTC
CDR3: CASSPTFSYNEQFF

size: .
V: TRBV18
J: TRBJ1-5
D: .
DNA: TGTGCCAGCTCCCTCGACAGAAATCAGCCCCAGCATTTT
CDR3: CASSLDRNQPQHF

size: .
V: TRBV6-5
J: TRBJ2-5
D: TRBD1
DNA: TGTGCCAGCAGCCCGGACAGGGAGCAAGAGACCCAGTACTTC
CDR3: CASSPDREQETQYF

size: once
V: TRBV5-1
J: TRBJ1-2
D: .
DNA: TGCGCCAGCAGCTTGGACAGGGTCTCTGGCTACACCTTC
CDR3: CASSLDRVSGYTF

size: .
V: TRBV7-8
J: TRBJ1-2
D: .
DNA: TGTGCCAGCAGCGACCCCCCAGGGGCCTATGGCTACACCTTC
CDR3: CASSDPPGAYGYTF

size: .
V: TRBV5-5
J: TRBJ2-5
D: TRBD1
DNA: TGTGCCAGCAGCATACAGGGGGTTGGTGAGACCCAGTACTTC
CDR3: CASSIQGVGETQYF

size: .
V: TRBV5-1
J: TRBJ2-5
D: TRBD2
DNA: TGCGCCAGCAGCTTGGGGGGACTAGCGGGAGACCAAGAGACCCAGTACTTC
CDR3: CASSLGGLAGDQETQYF

size: .
V: TRBV2
J: TRBJ1-1
D: .
DNA: TGTGCCAGCAGTGTACAGACTAACACTTGGACTGAAGCTTTCTTT
CDR3: CASSVQTNTWTEAFF

size: few
V: TRBV7-6
J: TRBJ1-5
D: .
DNA: TGTGCCAGCAGCTTAGACAGTTATAGCAATCAGCCCCAGCATTTT
CDR3: CASSLDSYSNQPQHF

size: .
V: TRBV19
J: TRBJ2-1
D: TRBD1
DNA: TGTGCCAGTAGTCTGGGACAGGGAGTATTAGATGTCAAAAGTGAGCAGTTCTTC
CDR3: CASSLGQGVLDVKSEQFF

size: .
V: TRBV2
J: TRBJ2-7
D: .
DNA: TGTGCCAGCAGCCCGGGCTCCTACGAGCAGTACTTC
CDR3: CASSPGSYEQYF

size: few
V: TRBV11-2
J: TRBJ2-3
D: .
DNA: TGTGCCAGCAGCTTAGAGGGAGTTGGCACAGATACGCAGTATTTT
CDR3: CASSLEGVGTDTQYF

size: .
V: TRBV10-3
J: TRBJ2-1
D: .
DNA: TGTGCCATCAATGAGGGAGCATACAATGAGCAGTTCTTC
CDR3: CAINEGAYNEQFF

size: .
V: TRBV25-1
J: TRBJ2-1
D: TRBD2
DNA: TGTGCCAGCATGGCGTTTGGGGGGGGGAACGGTGAGCAGTTCTTC
CDR3: CASMAFGGGNGEQFF

size: few
V: TRBV11-2
J: TRBJ1-2
D: .
DNA: TGTGCCAGCAGCTTAGGCCGGGACAATTACCAACGATATGGCTACACCTTC
CDR3: CASSLGRDNYQRYGYTF

size: .
V: TRBV7-9
J: TRBJ2-5
D: TRBD1
DNA: TGTGCCAGCAGCCTACGCCGGGACAGGGAAAAAGAGACCCAGTACTTC
CDR3: CASSLRRDREKETQYF

size: .
V: TRBV7-7
J: TRBJ2-3
D: TRBD1
DNA: TGTGCCAGCAGCTTGGGACAGGGAATCACAGATACGCAGTATTTT
CDR3: CASSLGQGITDTQYF

size: many
V: TRBV11-2
J: TRBJ2-2
D: .
DNA: TGTGCCAGCAGCCCGGAACGGGGTGTGGACACCGGGGAGCTGTTTTTT
CDR3: CASSPERGVDTGELFF

size: .
V: TRBV6-2/TRBV6-3
J: TRBJ1-2
D: .
DNA: TGTGCCAGCAGTTACTCCGTACAGGGTGCGGGCTACACCTTC
CDR3: CASSYSVQGAGYTF

size: .
V: TRBV11-2
J: TRBJ1-1
D: .
DNA: TGTGCCAGCAGCTTTGGGGGCGGCACTGAAGCTTTCTTT
CDR3: CASSFGGGTEAFF

size: .
V: TRBV30
J: TRBJ2-5
D: .
DNA: TGTGCCGTAACAACTAGACTTCAAGAGACCCAGTACTTC
CDR3: CAVTTRLQETQYF

size: .
V: TRBV3-1/TRBV3-2
J: TRBJ1-4
D: TRBD1
DNA: TGTGCCAGCACCTCACAGGGGACGGGGGAAAAACTGTTTTTT
CDR3: CASTSQGTGEKLFF

size: .
V: TRBV18
J: TRBJ2-4
D: TRBD2
DNA: TGTGCCAGCTCACCGGGACTAGCGGGAGAGGTCATTCAGTACTTC
CDR3: CASSPGLAGEVIQYF

size: few
V: TRBV2
J: TRBJ2-1
D: TRBD2
DNA: TGTGCCAGCAGCAGGGGACTAGCGGGATACTACAATGAGCAGTTCTTC
CDR3: CASSRGLAGYYNEQFF

size: .
V: TRBV7-9
J: TRBJ2-2
D: .
DNA: TGTGCCAGCAGCTGGGGCGTCGGGGAGCTGTTTTTT
CDR3: CASSWGVGELFF

size: .
V: TRBV7-3
J: TRBJ2-1
D: TRBD2
DNA: TGTGCCAGCAGTTTCTCTAGCGGAGGGGAGCAGTTCTTC
CDR3: CASSFSSGGEQFF